This entry is about one TCR beta chain. Its matching antigen is unknown. TCRdb re-derived calls from the reads in MiXCR, one entry per CDR3 protein. Here the sample spans some 350,000 distinct CDR3 sequences, approximately 35% being singletons. The CDR3 runs 14 residues. V lost 3 bases and J lost 0, with 9 bases in between. Germline CDR1 and CDR2: DFQATT and SNEGSKA (reference sequence). These data are taken from a study of T cell repertoires in cytomegalovirus infection. The V call is TRBV20-1, the J call TRBJ1-5; D not resolved. The receptor comes from a human donor in good health (CMV status not recorded). Some clones in this sample may be carry-over from other donors' samples. Sequencing was performed on cultured PBMCs, taken from culture after CMV antigen stimulation. CDR3 in amino acids: CSASGRRSNQPQHF. In DNA, the CDR3 is TGCAGTGCTAGTGGCAGACGTAGCAATCAGCCCCAGCATTTT.